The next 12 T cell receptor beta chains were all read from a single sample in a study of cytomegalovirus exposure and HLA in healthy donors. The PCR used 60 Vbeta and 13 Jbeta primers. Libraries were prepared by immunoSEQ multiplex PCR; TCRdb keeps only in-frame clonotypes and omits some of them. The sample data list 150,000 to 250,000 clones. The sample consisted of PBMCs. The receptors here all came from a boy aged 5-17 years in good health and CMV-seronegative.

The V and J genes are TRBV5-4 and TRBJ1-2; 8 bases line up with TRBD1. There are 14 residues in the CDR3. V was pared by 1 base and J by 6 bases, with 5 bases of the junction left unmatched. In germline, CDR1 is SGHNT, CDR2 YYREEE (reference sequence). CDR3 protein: CASSLQGAPDGYTF. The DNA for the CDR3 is TGTGCCAGCAGCTTGCAGGGGGCGCCTGATGGCTACACCTTC. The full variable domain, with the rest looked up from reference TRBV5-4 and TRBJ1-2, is ETGVTQSPTHLIKTRGQQVTLRCSSQSGHNTVSWYQQALGQGPQFIFQYYREEENGRGNFPPRFSGLQFPNYSSELNVNALELDDSALYLCASSLQGAPDGYTFGSGTRLTVV.

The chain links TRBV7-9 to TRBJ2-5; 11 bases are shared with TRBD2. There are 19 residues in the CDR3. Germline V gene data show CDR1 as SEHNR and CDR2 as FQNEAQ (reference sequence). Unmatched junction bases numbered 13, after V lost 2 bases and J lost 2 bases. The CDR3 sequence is CASSLLRNSGGAGQETQYF. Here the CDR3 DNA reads TGTGCCAGCAGCTTATTACGGAATAGCGGGGGGGCGGGTCAAGAGACCCAGTACTTC.

For the CDR3, the DNA is TGTGCCAGCAGCCGAAGCGCGACTAGCGGGGGGGCAGATACGCAGTATTTT. It specifies CASSRSATSGGADTQYF. The chain carries TRBV9 and TRBJ2-3; 14 bases are a match to TRBD2. Trimming removed 4 bases from V and 4 bases from J; junction bases left unmatched: 8. The CDR3 loop spans 17 amino acids. From germline, CDR1 is SGDLS and CDR2 YYNGEE.

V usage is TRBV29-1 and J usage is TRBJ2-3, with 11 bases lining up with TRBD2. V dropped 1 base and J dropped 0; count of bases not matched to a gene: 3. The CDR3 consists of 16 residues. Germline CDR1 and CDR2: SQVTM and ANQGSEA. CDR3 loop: CSVEGGLAASTDTQYF. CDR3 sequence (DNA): TGCAGCGTTGAAGGGGGACTAGCGGCGAGCACAGATACGCAGTATTTT.

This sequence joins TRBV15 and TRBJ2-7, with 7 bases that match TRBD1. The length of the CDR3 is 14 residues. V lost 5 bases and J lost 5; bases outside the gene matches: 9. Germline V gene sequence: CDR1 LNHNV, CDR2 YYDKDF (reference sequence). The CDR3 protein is CATSRRQGRDEQYF. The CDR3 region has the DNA TGTGCCACCAGCCGGAGACAGGGAAGGGACGAGCAGTACTTC. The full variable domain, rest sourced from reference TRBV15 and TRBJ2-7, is DAMVIQNPRYQVTQFGKPVTLSCSQTLNHNVMYWYQQKSSQAPKLLFHYYDKDFNNEADTPDNFQSRRPNTSFCFLDIRSPGLGDTAMYLCATSRRQGRDEQYFGPGTRLTVT.

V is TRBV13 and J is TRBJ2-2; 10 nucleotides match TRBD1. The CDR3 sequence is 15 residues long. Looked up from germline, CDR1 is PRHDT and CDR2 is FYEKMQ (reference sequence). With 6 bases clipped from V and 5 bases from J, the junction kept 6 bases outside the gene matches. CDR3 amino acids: CASRFGTGVTGELFF. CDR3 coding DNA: TGTGCCAGCAGGTTCGGGACAGGGGTTACCGGGGAGCTGTTTTTT.

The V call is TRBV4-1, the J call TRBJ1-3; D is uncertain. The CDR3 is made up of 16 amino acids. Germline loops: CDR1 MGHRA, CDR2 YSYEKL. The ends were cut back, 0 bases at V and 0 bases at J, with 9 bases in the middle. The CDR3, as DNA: TGCGCCAGCAGCCAAGATCGGTATGGCTCTGGAAACACCATATATTTT. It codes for CASSQDRYGSGNTIYF.

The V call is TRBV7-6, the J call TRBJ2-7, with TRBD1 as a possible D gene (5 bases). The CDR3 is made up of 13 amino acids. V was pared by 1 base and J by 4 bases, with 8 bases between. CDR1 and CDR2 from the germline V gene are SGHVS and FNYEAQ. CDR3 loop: CASSLDRTYEQYF. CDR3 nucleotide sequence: TGTGCCAGCAGCTTAGATCGGACATACGAGCAGTACTTC.

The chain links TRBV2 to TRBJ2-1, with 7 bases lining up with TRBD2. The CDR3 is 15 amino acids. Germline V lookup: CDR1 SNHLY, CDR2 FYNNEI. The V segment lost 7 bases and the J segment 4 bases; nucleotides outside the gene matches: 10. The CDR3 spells CASTLGGGSYNEQFF. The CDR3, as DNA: TGTGCCAGCACCCTTGGGGGGGGATCGTACAATGAGCAGTTCTTC.

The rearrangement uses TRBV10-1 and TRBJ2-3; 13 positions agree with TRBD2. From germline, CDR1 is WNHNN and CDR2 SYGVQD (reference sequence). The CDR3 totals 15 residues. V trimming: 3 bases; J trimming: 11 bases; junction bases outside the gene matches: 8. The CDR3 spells CASSETRTSGGRQYF. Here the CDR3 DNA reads TGCGCCAGCAGTGAAACCCGGACTAGCGGGGGTAGGCAGTATTTT.

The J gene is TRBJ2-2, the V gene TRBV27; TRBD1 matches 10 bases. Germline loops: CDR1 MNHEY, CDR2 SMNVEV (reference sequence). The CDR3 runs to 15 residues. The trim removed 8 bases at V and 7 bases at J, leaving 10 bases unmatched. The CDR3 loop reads CASGRDRGLNGELFF. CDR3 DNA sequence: TGTGCCAGCGGTAGGGACAGGGGATTAAACGGGGAGCTGTTTTTT.

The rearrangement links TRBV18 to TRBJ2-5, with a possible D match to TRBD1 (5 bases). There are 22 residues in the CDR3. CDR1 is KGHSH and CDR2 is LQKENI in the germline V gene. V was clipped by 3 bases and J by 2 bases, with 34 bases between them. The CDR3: CASSPSQLKHLDNPRKQETQYF. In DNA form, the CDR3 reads TGTGCCAGCTCACCCAGCCAACTCAAACACCTGGACAACCCGAGGAAACAAGAGACCCAGTACTTC. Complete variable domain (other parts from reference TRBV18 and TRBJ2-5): NAGVMQNPRHLVRRRGQEARLRCSPMKGHSHVYWYRQLPEEGLKFMVYLQKENIIDESGMPKERFSAEFPKEGPSILRIQQVVRGDSAAYFCASSPSQLKHLDNPRKQETQYFGPGTRLLVL.